The text below deals with one T cell receptor (beta chain). CDR1 is SGHDT and CDR2 is YYEEEE in the germline V gene. The CDR3 contains 15 residues. The V end lost 1 base, the J end lost 1 base, and 6 bases lay between the germline ends. Profiled with immunoSEQ multiplex PCR; TCRdb holds only in-frame clones, not every one. The data hold about 56,000 clones, with around nine tenths observed a single time. These data are taken from a study of T cell responses to AZD1222 COVID-19 vaccine. This receptor was obtained from an adult who received the AZD1222 COVID-19 vaccine. Sequencing used peripheral blood, obtained 28 days after the second AZD1222 dose. This rearrangement joins TRBV5-6 to TRBJ2-6; D is ambiguous. The CDR3 DNA follows: TGTGCCAGCAGCTTGTTAGTATCTGGGGCCAACGTCCTGACTTTC. This translates into CASSLLVSGANVLTF. The complete variable domain, with remaining parts taken from reference TRBV5-6 and TRBJ2-6, reads DAGVTQSPTHLIKTRGQQVTLRCSPKSGHDTVSWYQQALGQGPQFIFQYYEEEERQRGNFPDRFSGHQFPNYSSELNVNALLLGDSALYLCASSLLVSGANVLTFGAGSRLTVL.